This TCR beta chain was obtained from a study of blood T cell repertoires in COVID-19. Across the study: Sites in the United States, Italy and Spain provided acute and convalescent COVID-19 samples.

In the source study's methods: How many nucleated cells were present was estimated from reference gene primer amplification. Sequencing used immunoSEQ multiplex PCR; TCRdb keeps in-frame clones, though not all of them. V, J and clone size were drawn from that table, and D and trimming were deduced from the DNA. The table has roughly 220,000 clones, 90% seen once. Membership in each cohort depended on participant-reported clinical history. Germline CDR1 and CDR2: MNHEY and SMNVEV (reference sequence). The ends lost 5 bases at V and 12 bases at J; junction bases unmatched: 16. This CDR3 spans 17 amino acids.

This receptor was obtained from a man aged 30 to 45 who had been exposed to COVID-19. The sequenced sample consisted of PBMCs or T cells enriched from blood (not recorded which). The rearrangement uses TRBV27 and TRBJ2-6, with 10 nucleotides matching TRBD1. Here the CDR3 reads CASSIGLLTGGHSVLTF. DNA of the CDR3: TGTGCCAGCAGTATTGGCTTGCTGACAGGGGGCCACAGCGTCCTGACTTTC.